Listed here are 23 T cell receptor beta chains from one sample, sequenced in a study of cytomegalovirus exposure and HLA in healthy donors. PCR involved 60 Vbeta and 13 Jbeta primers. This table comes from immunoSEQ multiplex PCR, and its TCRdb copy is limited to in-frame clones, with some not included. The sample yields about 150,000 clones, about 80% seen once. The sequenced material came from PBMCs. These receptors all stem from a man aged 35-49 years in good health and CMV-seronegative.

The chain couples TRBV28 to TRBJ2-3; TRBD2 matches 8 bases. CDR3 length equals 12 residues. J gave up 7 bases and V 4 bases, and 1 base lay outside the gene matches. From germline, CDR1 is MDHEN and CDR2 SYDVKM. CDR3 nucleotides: TGTGCCAGCAGTTGGACTAGCCATACGCAGTATTTT. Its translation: CASSWTSHTQYF.

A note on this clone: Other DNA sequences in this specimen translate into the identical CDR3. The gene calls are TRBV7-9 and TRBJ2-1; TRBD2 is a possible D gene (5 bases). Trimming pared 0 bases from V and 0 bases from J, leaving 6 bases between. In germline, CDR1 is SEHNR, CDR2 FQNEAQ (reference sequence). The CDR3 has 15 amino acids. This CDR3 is CASSLAGASYNEQFF. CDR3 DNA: TGTGCCAGCAGCTTAGCGGGAGCCTCCTACAATGAGCAGTTCTTC. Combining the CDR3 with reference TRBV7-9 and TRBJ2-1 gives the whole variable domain DTGVSQNPRHKITKRGQNVTFRCDPISEHNRLYWYRQTLGQGPEFLTYFQNEAQLEKSRLLSDRFSAERPKGSFSTLEIQRTEQGDSAMYLCASSLAGASYNEQFFGPGTRLTVL.

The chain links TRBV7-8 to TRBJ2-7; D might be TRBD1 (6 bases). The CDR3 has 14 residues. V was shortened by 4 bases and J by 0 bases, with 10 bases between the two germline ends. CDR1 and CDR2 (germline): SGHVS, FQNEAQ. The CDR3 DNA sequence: TGTGCCAGCAGCTCAGGGACACTCTCCTACGAGCAGTACTTC. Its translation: CASSSGTLSYEQYF.

The CDR3 reads CASSYSTGAANQPQHF. For the CDR3, the DNA is TGTGCCAGCAGTTACTCGACAGGGGCGGCCAATCAGCCCCAGCATTTT. The J gene is TRBJ1-5, the V gene TRBV6-6; TRBD1 matches at 8 bases. J was trimmed by 3 bases and V by 0 bases; bases with no gene match: 4. In germline, CDR1 is MNHNY, CDR2 SVGAGI (reference sequence). CDR3 size: 16 residues.

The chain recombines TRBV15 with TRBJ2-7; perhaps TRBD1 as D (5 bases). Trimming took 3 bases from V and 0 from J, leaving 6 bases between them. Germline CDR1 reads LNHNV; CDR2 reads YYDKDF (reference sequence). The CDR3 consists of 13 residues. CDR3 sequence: CATSSDSSYEQYF. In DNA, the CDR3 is TGTGCCACCAGCAGTGACAGCTCCTACGAGCAGTACTTC.

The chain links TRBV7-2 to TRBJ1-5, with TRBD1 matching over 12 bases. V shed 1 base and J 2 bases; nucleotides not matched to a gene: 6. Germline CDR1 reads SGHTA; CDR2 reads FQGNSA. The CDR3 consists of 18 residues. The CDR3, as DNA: TGTGCCAGCAGCTTAGTGGGGACAGGGGGCTGGCGCAATCAGCCCCAGCATTTT. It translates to CASSLVGTGGWRNQPQHF. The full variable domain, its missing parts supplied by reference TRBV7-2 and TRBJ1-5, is GAGVSQSPSNKVTEKGKDVELRCDPISGHTALYWYRQSLGQGLEFLIYFQGNSAPDKSGLPSDRFSAERTGGSVSTLTIQRTQQEDSAVYLCASSLVGTGGWRNQPQHFGDGTRLSIL.

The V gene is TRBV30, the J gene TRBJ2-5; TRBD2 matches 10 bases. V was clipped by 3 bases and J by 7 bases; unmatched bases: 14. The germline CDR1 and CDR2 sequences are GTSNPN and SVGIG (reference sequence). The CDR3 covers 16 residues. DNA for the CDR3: TGTGCCTGGAGAGGATTCGTTAGCGGGGGGCTCTTGACCCAGTACTTC. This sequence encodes CAWRGFVSGGLLTQYF. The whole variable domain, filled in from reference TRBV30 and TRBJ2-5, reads SQTIHQWPATLVQPVGSPLSLECTVEGTSNPNLYWYRQAAGRGLQLLFYSVGIGQISSEVPQNLSASRPQDRQFILSSKKLLLSDSGFYLCAWRGFVSGGLLTQYFGPGTRLLVL.

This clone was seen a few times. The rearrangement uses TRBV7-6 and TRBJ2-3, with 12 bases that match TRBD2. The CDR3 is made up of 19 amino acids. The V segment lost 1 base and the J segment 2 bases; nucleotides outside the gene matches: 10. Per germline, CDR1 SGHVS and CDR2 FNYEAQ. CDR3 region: CASSLVRLASGGDTDTQYF. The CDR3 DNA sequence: TGTGCCAGCAGCTTAGTTCGTTTGGCTAGCGGGGGGGACACAGATACGCAGTATTTT. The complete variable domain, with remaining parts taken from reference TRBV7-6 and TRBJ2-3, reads GAGVSQSPRYKVTKRGQDVALRCDPISGHVSLYWYRQALGQGPEFLTYFNYEAQQDKSGLPNDRFSAERPEGSISTLTIQRTEQRDSAMYRCASSLVRLASGGDTDTQYFGPGTRLTVL.

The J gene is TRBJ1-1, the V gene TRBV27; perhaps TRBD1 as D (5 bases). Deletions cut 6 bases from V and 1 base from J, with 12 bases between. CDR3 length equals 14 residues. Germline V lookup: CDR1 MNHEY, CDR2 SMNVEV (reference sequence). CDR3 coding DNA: TGTGCCAGCAGCCTCCAACAGGAGAACACTGAAGCTTTCTTT. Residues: CASSLQQENTEAFF.

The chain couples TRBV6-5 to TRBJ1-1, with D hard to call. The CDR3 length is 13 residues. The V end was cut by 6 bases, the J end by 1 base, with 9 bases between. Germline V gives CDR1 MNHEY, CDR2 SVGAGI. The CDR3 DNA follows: TGTGCCAGCAGGAGACTTCCGAACACTGAAGCTTTCTTT. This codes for CASRRLPNTEAFF.

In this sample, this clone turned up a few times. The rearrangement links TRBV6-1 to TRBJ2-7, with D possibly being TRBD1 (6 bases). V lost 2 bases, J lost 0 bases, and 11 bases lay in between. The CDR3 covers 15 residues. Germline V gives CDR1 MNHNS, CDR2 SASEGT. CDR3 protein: CASSEPGHNSYEQYF. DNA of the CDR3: TGTGCCAGCAGTGAACCGGGACACAACTCCTACGAGCAGTACTTC.

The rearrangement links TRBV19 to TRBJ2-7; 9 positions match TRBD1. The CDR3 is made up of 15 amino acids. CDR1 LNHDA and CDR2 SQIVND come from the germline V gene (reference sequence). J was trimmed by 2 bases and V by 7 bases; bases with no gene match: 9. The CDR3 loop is CASTVGTGRTYEQYF. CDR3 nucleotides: TGTGCCAGTACCGTAGGGACAGGGCGAACCTACGAGCAGTACTTC.

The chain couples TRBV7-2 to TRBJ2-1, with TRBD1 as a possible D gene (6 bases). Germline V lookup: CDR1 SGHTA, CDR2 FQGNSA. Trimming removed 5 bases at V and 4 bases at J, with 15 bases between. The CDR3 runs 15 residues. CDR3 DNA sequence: TGTGCCAGCAGCCCGACGACAGGTTCGTACAATGAGCAGTTCTTC. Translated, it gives CASSPTTGSYNEQFF. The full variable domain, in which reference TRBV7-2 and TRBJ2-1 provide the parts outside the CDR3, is GAGVSQSPSNKVTEKGKDVELRCDPISGHTALYWYRQSLGQGLEFLIYFQGNSAPDKSGLPSDRFSAERTGGSVSTLTIQRTQQEDSAVYLCASSPTTGSYNEQFFGPGTRLTVL.

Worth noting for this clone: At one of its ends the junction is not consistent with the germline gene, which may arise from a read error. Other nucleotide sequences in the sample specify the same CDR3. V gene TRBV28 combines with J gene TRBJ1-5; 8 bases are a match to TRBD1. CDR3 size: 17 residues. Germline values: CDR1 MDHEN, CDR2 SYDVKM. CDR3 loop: CASSLGLDRGSNQPQHF. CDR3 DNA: TGTGCCAGCAGTCTGGGGCTCGACAGGGGAAGCAATCAGCCTCAGCATTTT. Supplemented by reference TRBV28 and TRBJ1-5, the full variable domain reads DVKVTQSSRYLVKRTGEKVFLECVQDMDHENMFWYRQDPGLGLRLIYFSYDVKMKEKGDIPEGYSVSREKKERFSLILESASTNQTSMYLCASSLGLDRGSNQPQHFGDGTRLSIL.

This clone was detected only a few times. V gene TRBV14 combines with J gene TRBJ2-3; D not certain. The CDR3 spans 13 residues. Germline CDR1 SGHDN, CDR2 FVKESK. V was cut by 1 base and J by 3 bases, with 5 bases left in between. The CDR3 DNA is TGTGCCAGCAGCCAAGCGGTTACAGATACGCAGTATTTT. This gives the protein CASSQAVTDTQYF.

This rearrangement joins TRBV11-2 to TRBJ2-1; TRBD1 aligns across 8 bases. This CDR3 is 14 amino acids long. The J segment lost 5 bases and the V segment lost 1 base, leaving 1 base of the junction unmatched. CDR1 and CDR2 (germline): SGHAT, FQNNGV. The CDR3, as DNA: TGTGCCAGCAGCTTAGCAGGGGGCCACAATGAGCAGTTCTTC. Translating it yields CASSLAGGHNEQFF.

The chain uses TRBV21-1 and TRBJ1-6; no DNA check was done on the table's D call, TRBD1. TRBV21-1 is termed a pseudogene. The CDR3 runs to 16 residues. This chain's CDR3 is CASSRPGTVYNSPLHF. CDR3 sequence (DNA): TGTGCCAGCAGCAGACCCGGGACAGTGTATAATTCACCCCTCCACTTT.

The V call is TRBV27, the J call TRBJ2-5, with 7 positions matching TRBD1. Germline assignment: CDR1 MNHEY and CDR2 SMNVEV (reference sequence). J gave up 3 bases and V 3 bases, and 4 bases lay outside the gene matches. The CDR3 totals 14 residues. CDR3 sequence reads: CASSFIGTEETQYF. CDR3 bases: TGTGCCAGCAGTTTTATCGGGACAGAAGAGACCCAGTACTTC.

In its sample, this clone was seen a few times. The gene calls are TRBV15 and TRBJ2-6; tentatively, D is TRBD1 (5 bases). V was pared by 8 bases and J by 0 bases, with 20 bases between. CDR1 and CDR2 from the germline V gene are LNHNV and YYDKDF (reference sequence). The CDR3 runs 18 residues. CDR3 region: CATSIDARADSGANVLTF. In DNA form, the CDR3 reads TGTGCCACCTCGATAGATGCCAGGGCCGACTCTGGGGCCAACGTCCTGACTTTC. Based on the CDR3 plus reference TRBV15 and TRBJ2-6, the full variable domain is DAMVIQNPRYQVTQFGKPVTLSCSQTLNHNVMYWYQQKSSQAPKLLFHYYDKDFNNEADTPDNFQSRRPNTSFCFLDIRSPGLGDTAMYLCATSIDARADSGANVLTFGAGSRLTVL.

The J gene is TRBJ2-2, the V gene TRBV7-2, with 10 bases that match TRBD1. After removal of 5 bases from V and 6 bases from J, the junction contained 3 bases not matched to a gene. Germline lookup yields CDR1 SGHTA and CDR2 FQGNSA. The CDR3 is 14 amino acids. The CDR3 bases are TGTGCCAGCAGCGCCGACAGGGGGCCCGGGGAGCTGTTTTTT. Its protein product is CASSADRGPGELFF.

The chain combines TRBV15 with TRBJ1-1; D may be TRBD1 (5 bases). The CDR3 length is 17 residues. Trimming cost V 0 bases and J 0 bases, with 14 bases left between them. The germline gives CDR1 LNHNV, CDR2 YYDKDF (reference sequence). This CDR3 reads CATSRDTRARMNTEAFF. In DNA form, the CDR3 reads TGTGCCACCAGCAGAGATACCAGGGCGCGCATGAACACTGAAGCTTTCTTT.

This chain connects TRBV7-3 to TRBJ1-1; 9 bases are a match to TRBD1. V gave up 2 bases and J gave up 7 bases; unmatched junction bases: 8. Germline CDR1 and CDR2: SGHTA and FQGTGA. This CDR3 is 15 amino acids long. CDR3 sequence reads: CASSLQGTGKDEAFF. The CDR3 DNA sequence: TGTGCCAGCAGCTTACAGGGGACAGGGAAAGATGAAGCTTTCTTT.

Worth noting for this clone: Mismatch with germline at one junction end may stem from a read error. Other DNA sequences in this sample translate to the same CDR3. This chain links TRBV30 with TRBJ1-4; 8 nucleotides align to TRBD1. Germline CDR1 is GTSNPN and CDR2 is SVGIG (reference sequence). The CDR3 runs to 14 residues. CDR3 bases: TGCGCCTGGAGCTCAGGGGGCTGGCCTGAAAAACTGTTTTTT. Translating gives CAWSSGGWPEKLFF.